This T cell receptor beta chain was profiled in a study of CD8 T cells in ankylosing spondylitis. One entry per CDR3 protein results from TCRdb running MiXCR on the 5' RACE reads. The table has hundreds of thousands of distinct CDR3 sequences, 20% to 30% seen once. Broader study findings: Reportedly, matched ankylosing spondylitis synovial fluid was significantly enriched for disease-linked clones. Some motif variants had been reported before (in reactive arthritis synovial fluid and blood). Disease-linked clones had a CD8+ phenotype and relatively low frequency in peripheral blood. A TCR beta motif of under 10 highly homologous variants appeared characteristic of ankylosing spondylitis blood.

From germline, CDR1 is SGHRS and CDR2 YFSETQ. J was trimmed by 0 bases and V by 4 bases; bases with no gene match: 10. The CDR3 is 19 residues long. The sample holds many counts of this clonotype. What it recognizes is unknown. This receptor was obtained from a male donor with ankylosing spondylitis or in good health (not recorded which). Sequencing was carried out using blood, either unsorted or a sorted T cell fraction (not recorded which). V and J are TRBV5-1 and TRBJ2-1, with TRBD2 identical over 13 bases. The CDR3 loop reads CASSPFGLAGDLSYNEQFF. CDR3 DNA sequence: TGCGCCAGCAGCCCCTTCGGACTAGCGGGAGACCTCTCCTACAATGAGCAGTTCTTC.